The sequence of this T cell receptor (beta chain) was determined in a study of T cell changes during pregnancy in multiple sclerosis. The CDR3 has 13 residues. Germline V gene sequence: CDR1 GTSNPN, CDR2 SVGIG (reference sequence). Trimming removed 0 bases from V and 12 bases from J; junction bases left unmatched: 10. Data came from immunoSEQ multiplex PCR; TCRdb stores just in-frame clones and leaves some out. This sample has around 47,000 clones, with almost 95% found just once. The V gene is TRBV30, the J gene TRBJ1-1; 7 bases line up with TRBD1. The material sequenced was CD8+ T cells from peripheral blood mononuclear cells, taken in the first trimester of pregnancy. This TCR was sampled from a female donor with multiple sclerosis, enrolled in a pregnancy study. CDR3 in amino acids: CAWSVQTGADTFF. The DNA for the CDR3 is TGTGCCTGGAGTGTACAAACAGGGGCCGACACTTTCTTT. Supplemented by reference TRBV30 and TRBJ1-1, the full variable domain reads SQTIHQWPATLVQPVGSPLSLECTVEGTSNPNLYWYRQAAGRGLQLLFYSVGIGQISSEVPQNLSASRPQDRQFILSSKKLLLSDSGFYLCAWSVQTGADTFFGQGTRLTVV.